Each of the 24 T cell receptor beta chains below was sequenced from the same sample in a study of early stage breast cancer tumors (TCRdb year 2017). Library creation used the immunoSEQ multiplex PCR assay. The immuneACCESS repertoire file appears here via TCRdb, limited to in-frame rearrangements. These files lack a portion of the clones; in checked studies, under half of the deficit traces to unresolved V genes, and the cause of the others is not known. The sample table contains 65,000 to 75,000 clones; only one count was recorded for more than 70% of them. 4.7% of the sample rests with the top ten. Input material: blood. The source is a person aged 40 to 49 with breast cancer.

This clone was found a few times. J is TRBJ1-3 and V is TRBV7-9; TRBD1 might be the D (5 bases). This CDR3 comprises 15 residues. The germline V and J ends were trimmed by 6 bases and 2 bases, with 14 bases remaining between them. CDR1 SEHNR and CDR2 FQNEAQ come from the germline V gene (reference sequence). CDR3 DNA: TGTGCCAGCAGTCAAAGGGGCGAGACTGGAAACACCATATATTTT. It encodes CASSQRGETGNTIYF.

The chain combines TRBV4-1 with TRBJ2-7, with D tentatively TRBD1 (5 bases). CDR1 MGHRA and CDR2 YSYEKL come from the germline V gene. V was clipped by 0 bases and J by 2 bases, with 8 bases between them. This CDR3 is 14 amino acids long. CDR3: CASSQDPGTYEQYF. CDR3 nucleotides: TGCGCCAGCAGCCAAGATCCAGGGACCTACGAGCAGTACTTC.

The rearrangement uses TRBV11-3 and TRBJ1-1; D is unresolved. Germline CDR1 reads SGHNT; CDR2 reads YENEEA. The CDR3 runs to 13 residues. V was shortened by 1 base and J by 0 bases, with 3 bases between the two germline ends. The CDR3 protein is CASSLAMNTEAFF. The CDR3 DNA follows: TGTGCCAGCAGCTTAGCAATGAACACTGAAGCTTTCTTT.

The V call is TRBV6-1, the J call TRBJ2-7; 12 bases agree with TRBD2. The CDR3 is 18 residues long. Germline CDR1 and CDR2: MNHNS and SASEGT. J lost 5 bases, V lost 3 bases, and 14 bases had no gene match. CDR3 sequence reads: CASSDIWTSGNSEDEQYF. CDR3 sequence (DNA): TGTGCCAGCAGTGATATCTGGACTAGCGGGAATTCCGAGGACGAGCAGTACTTC.

This chain uses TRBV5-4 with TRBJ2-1; D is uncertain. This CDR3 has 12 residues. Germline-derived CDR1 and CDR2 are SGHNT and YYREEE (reference sequence). Trimming left V 4 bases short and J 1 base short, with 3 bases between. The CDR3 DNA reads TGTGCCAGCAGCACTTCCTACAATGAGCAGTTCTTC. Translation: CASSTSYNEQFF.

The genes are TRBV7-3 and TRBJ2-1; tentatively, D is TRBD2 (6 bases). Per germline, CDR1 SGHTA and CDR2 FQGTGA. The V and J ends lost 2 bases and 0 bases respectively, with 8 bases between them. The CDR3 covers 15 residues. The CDR3 loop reads CASSLGTGSYNEQFF. CDR3 nucleotide sequence: TGTGCCAGCAGCTTAGGGACTGGCTCCTACAATGAGCAGTTCTTC.

The V call is TRBV14, the J call TRBJ2-7, with TRBD1 identical over 9 bases. V was pared by 4 bases and J by 2 bases, with 3 bases of the junction left unmatched. Per germline, CDR1 SGHDN and CDR2 FVKESK. This CDR3 region has 14 residues. CDR3 region: CASSPGTGPYEQYF. CDR3 DNA: TGTGCCAGCAGCCCCGGGACAGGGCCCTACGAGCAGTACTTC.

The chain recombines TRBV4-1 with TRBJ2-3, with D possibly called TRBD1 or TRBD2 (5 bases each). The CDR3 has 15 amino acids. Germline CDR1 MGHRA, CDR2 YSYEKL. V dropped 4 bases and J dropped 3 bases, with 14 bases sitting between them. The CDR3 bases are TGCGCCAGCAGCCGAGGGGCTACCACGACAGATACGCAGTATTTT. It translates to CASSRGATTTDTQYF.

The chain uses TRBV6-5 and TRBJ2-7; no firm D call. The CDR3 length is 14 residues. Germline V gives CDR1 MNHEY, CDR2 SVGAGI. V was shortened by 6 bases and J by 1 base, with 13 bases between the two germline ends. CDR3 sequence: CASRPVTESYEQYF. The CDR3 DNA reads as TGTGCCAGCAGGCCTGTTACAGAGTCCTACGAGCAGTACTTC.

The genes are TRBV10-2 and TRBJ2-1; TRBD2 matches 10 bases. The trim removed 5 bases at V and 7 bases at J, leaving 11 bases unmatched. This CDR3 spans 16 amino acids. Germline CDR1 and CDR2: WSHSY and SAAADI. The CDR3 loop reads CASSSPPSGRLNEQFF. The CDR3 region has the DNA TGCGCCAGCAGTAGCCCTCCTAGCGGGAGATTAAATGAGCAGTTCTTC.

V gene TRBV19 combines with J gene TRBJ2-7; 10 bases align to TRBD2. The CDR3 consists of 15 residues. Germline loops: CDR1 LNHDA, CDR2 SQIVND (reference sequence). Unmatched junction bases numbered 7, after V lost 5 bases and J lost 3 bases. The CDR3, as DNA: TGTGCCAGTAGTCCAGGGACTAGCGTATACTACGAGCAGTACTTC. This codes for CASSPGTSVYYEQYF. Full variable domain (missing parts from reference TRBV19 and TRBJ2-7): DGGITQSPKYLFRKEGQNVTLSCEQNLNHDAMYWYRQDPGQGLRLIYYSQIVNDFQKGDIAEGYSVSREKKESFPLTVTSAQKNPTAFYLCASSPGTSVYYEQYFGPGTRLTVT.

The count of this clone is one. The J gene is TRBJ1-1, the V gene TRBV5-1, with 10 bases matching TRBD1. The CDR3 length is 15 residues. J gave up 8 bases and V 3 bases, and 10 bases lay outside the gene matches. The germline gives CDR1 SGHRS, CDR2 YFSETQ. The CDR3 reads CASSWGQGPIPEAFF. The CDR3 DNA reads as TGCGCCAGCAGCTGGGGACAGGGGCCGATACCCGAAGCTTTCTTT. The whole variable domain, remainder taken from reference TRBV5-1 and TRBJ1-1, is KAGVTQTPRYLIKTRGQQVTLSCSPISGHRSVSWYQQTPGQGLQFLFEYFSETQRNKGNFPGRFSGRQFSNSRSEMNVSTLELGDSALYLCASSWGQGPIPEAFFGQGTRLTVV.

A single count supports this clone. The V and J genes are TRBV6-1 and TRBJ2-1; 8 nucleotides agree with TRBD1. CDR1 MNHNS and CDR2 SASEGT come from the germline V gene. The CDR3 contains 13 residues. The J segment lost 6 bases and the V segment lost 7 bases, leaving 5 bases of the junction unmatched. The CDR3: CASMAGGGNEQFF. The DNA of the CDR3 is TGTGCCAGCATGGCAGGGGGCGGCAATGAGCAGTTCTTC.

This clone has a handful of counts. The J gene is TRBJ2-3, the V gene TRBV7-2, with 9 bases aligning to TRBD2. The V gene end was trimmed by 4 bases and the J gene end by 5 bases; junction bases not matched to a gene: 7. The germline CDR1 and CDR2 sequences are SGHTA and FQGNSA. CDR3 length equals 15 residues. CDR3 nucleotide sequence: TGTGCCAGCAGCTCGACGGGACTAGCTGTAGATACGCAGTATTTT. This translates into CASSSTGLAVDTQYF.

The gene calls are TRBV28 and TRBJ2-7; 13 bases match TRBD2. The CDR3 runs 17 residues. J lost 2 bases, V lost 5 bases, and 9 bases had no gene match. Germline CDR1 and CDR2: MDHEN and SYDVKM. The CDR3: CASSPTRTSGSPYEQYF. The CDR3 nucleotides are TGTGCCAGCAGTCCAACCCGGACTAGCGGGAGTCCCTACGAGCAGTACTTC.

The genes are TRBV15 and TRBJ1-2, with a possible D match to TRBD1 (6 bases). Per germline, CDR1 LNHNV and CDR2 YYDKDF (reference sequence). The CDR3 contains 13 residues. Trimming shortened V by 3 bases and J by 7 bases, and 12 bases separated the two germline ends. The CDR3 loop reads CATSRGAKGGYTF. The CDR3 DNA reads TGTGCCACCAGCAGGGGGGCCAAGGGTGGCTACACCTTC.

V is TRBV4-1 and J is TRBJ1-1; D unclear. Germline V gene data show CDR1 as MGHRA and CDR2 as YSYEKL. The CDR3 consists of 14 residues. V was clipped by 0 bases and J by 2 bases, with 7 bases between them. The CDR3: CASSQEAANTEAFF. Here the CDR3 DNA reads TGCGCCAGCAGCCAAGAAGCAGCAAACACTGAAGCTTTCTTT.

This CDR3 reads CASSSGLLGGDTQYF. CDR3 nucleotides: TGTGCCAGCAGCTCCGGCCTCTTGGGTGGAGATACGCAGTATTTT. The V call is TRBV7-2, the J call TRBJ2-3; D is unclear. Germline V gene lookup returns CDR1 SGHTA and CDR2 FQGNSA. The CDR3 runs to 15 residues. V gave up 4 bases and J gave up 5 bases, with 16 bases separating them.

The CDR3 sequence: CASSPSIANYGYTF. CDR3 nucleotides: TGTGCCAGCAGCCCCTCAATAGCTAACTATGGCTACACCTTC. V gene TRBV7-2 combines with J gene TRBJ1-2; D remains ambiguous. Trimming pared 5 bases from V and 0 bases from J, leaving 10 bases between. Per the germline V gene, CDR1 is SGHTA and CDR2 is FQGNSA. This CDR3 spans 14 amino acids.

The V and J genes are TRBV5-4 and TRBJ2-5, with 15 bases that match TRBD2. With 4 bases clipped from V and 1 base from J, the junction kept 5 bases outside the gene matches. The CDR3 is 17 residues long. Germline V gene sequence: CDR1 SGHNT, CDR2 YYREEE (reference sequence). The CDR3 loop reads CASSPGLAGGTQETQYF. The CDR3, as DNA: TGTGCCAGCAGCCCGGGACTAGCGGGAGGTACCCAAGAGACCCAGTACTTC. Variable domain in full (rest from reference TRBV5-4 and TRBJ2-5): ETGVTQSPTHLIKTRGQQVTLRCSSQSGHNTVSWYQQALGQGPQFIFQYYREEENGRGNFPPRFSGLQFPNYSSELNVNALELDDSALYLCASSPGLAGGTQETQYFGPGTRLLVL.

The CDR3 is CASSLGLASNNEQFF. The CDR3 coding sequence is TGTGCCAGCAGCTTGGGGCTAGCGTCCAACAATGAGCAGTTCTTC. The chain has TRBV5-6 and TRBJ2-1; weak D call: TRBD2 (6 bases). Germline loops: CDR1 SGHDT, CDR2 YYEEEE. The germline V and J ends were trimmed by 0 bases and 5 bases, with 12 bases remaining between them. The CDR3 length is 15 residues.

The J gene is TRBJ1-1, the V gene TRBV6-5, with D unresolved. The CDR3 contains 15 residues. V was clipped by 2 bases and J by 0 bases, with 10 bases between them. Per the germline V gene, CDR1 is MNHEY and CDR2 is SVGAGI. This CDR3 reads CASSYEWALNTEAFF. The CDR3 DNA follows: TGTGCCAGCAGTTACGAGTGGGCGTTGAACACTGAAGCTTTCTTT.

V usage is TRBV10-3 and J usage is TRBJ1-3; D is unresolved. The CDR3 contains 11 residues. Trimming shortened V by 11 bases and J by 4 bases, and 9 bases separated the two germline ends. CDR1 and CDR2 from the germline V gene are ENHRY and SYGVKD. The CDR3 region has the DNA TGTGCCTCCCTATTGGGAAACACCATATATTTT. Its translation is CASLLGNTIYF.

J is TRBJ1-1 and V is TRBV2; no reliable D call. Per germline, CDR1 SNHLY and CDR2 FYNNEI. V was clipped by 9 bases and J by 0 bases, with 14 bases between them. CDR3 size: 14 residues. CDR3 bases: TGTGCCAGTGAAAGGTGGTCGTTGAACACTGAAGCTTTCTTT. Amino acid sequence: CASERWSLNTEAFF.